The T cell receptor (beta chain) described here comes from a study of technical replicates of blood from a few donors. Profiled with immunoSEQ multiplex PCR; TCRdb holds only in-frame clones, not every one. The table has around 79,000 clones, roughly 94% seen once. CDR3 length equals 16 residues. Trimming took 1 base from V and 3 from J; bases not matched to a gene: 6. Germline CDR1 reads SGHRS; CDR2 reads YFSETQ. Sequences were obtained from T cells isolated from PBMCs. This receptor was obtained from a human donor in good health. J is TRBJ2-5 and V is TRBV5-1; 10 nucleotides line up with TRBD2. CDR3 coding DNA: TGCGCCAGCAGCTTGAGTCTAGCGGGAGAAAAAGAGACCCAGTACTTC. Its protein is CASSLSLAGEKETQYF.